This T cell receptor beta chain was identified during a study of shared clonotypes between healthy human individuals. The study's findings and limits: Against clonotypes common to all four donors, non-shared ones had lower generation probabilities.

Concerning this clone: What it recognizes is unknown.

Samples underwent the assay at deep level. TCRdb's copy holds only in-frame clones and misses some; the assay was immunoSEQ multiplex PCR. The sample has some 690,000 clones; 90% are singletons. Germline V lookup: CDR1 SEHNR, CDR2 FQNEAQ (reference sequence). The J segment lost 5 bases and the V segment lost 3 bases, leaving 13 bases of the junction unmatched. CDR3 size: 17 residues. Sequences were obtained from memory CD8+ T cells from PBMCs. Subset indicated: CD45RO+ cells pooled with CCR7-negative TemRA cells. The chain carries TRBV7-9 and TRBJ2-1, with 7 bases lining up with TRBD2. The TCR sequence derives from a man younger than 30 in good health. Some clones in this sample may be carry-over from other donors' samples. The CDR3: CASSFPSSSGAHNEQFF. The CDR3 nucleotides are TGTGCCAGCAGCTTCCCCTCGTCTAGCGGAGCCCACAATGAGCAGTTCTTC.